Shown below are 15 T cell receptor beta chains from a single sample sequenced in a study of T-cell reconstitution after alpha-beta-depleted transplantation in children. Unique molecular identifiers were used to barcode this TCRbeta library. TCRdb passed the PCR reads through MiXCR, listing each CDR3 protein once. The profile covers a few hundred thousand distinct CDR3 sequences, with over 20% appearing a single time and under 45% taken by the ten largest. The specimen was PBMCs, collected before TCRalphabeta/CD19-depleted stem cell transplant. The receptor source for this set is a boy under three years old with Wiskott-Aldrich syndrome, due to receive a stem cell transplant.

The CDR3: CASSYRDRDHSGYTF. The CDR3 nucleotides read TGTGCCAGCAGCTACCGGGACAGGGATCATAGCGGCTACACCTTC. The V gene is TRBV7-8, the J gene TRBJ1-2; 9 bases are a match to TRBD1. CDR1 SGHVS and CDR2 FQNEAQ come from the germline V gene. This CDR3 is 15 amino acids long. V dropped 4 bases and J dropped 8; count of bases not matched to a gene: 11.

This clonotype has a single count. The gene calls are TRBV7-2 and TRBJ2-5; 11 bases agree with TRBD2. Germline assignment: CDR1 SGHTA and CDR2 FQGNSA. V lost 5 bases to trimming and J lost 2 bases; unmatched junction nucleotides: 10. The CDR3 spans 17 residues. CDR3 sequence (DNA): TGTGCCAGCAGCGTAACGGGGGGGACTAGCGGACAAGAGACCCAGTACTTC. Amino acid sequence: CASSVTGGTSGQETQYF. Combining the CDR3 with reference TRBV7-2 and TRBJ2-5 gives the whole variable domain GAGVSQSPSNKVTEKGKDVELRCDPISGHTALYWYRQSLGQGLEFLIYFQGNSAPDKSGLPSDRFSAERTGGSVSTLTIQRTQQEDSAVYLCASSVTGGTSGQETQYFGPGTRLLVL.

This clonotype was seen only a few times. The CDR3, as DNA: TGTGCCAGCAGTTTAGTAGCGGGACTCACCTACGAGCAGTACTTC. This sequence encodes CASSLVAGLTYEQYF. V gene TRBV12-3 or TRBV12-4 combines with J gene TRBJ2-7; TRBD2 matches 8 bases. The junction had 4 bases not matched to a gene; V was cut back by 1 base and J by 2 bases. The CDR3 is 15 amino acids.

As to this clonotype: A read error may account for a junction end that differs from germline. The rearrangement uses TRBV6-2 or TRBV6-3 and TRBJ2-4; tentative D call: TRBD1 (5 bases). Per the germline V gene, CDR1 is MNHEY and CDR2 is SVGEGT. CDR3 length: 16 amino acids. In DNA, the CDR3 is TGTGCCAGCAGTTACTGGGTGGGATGGGGCAAAAACATGCAGTACTTC. Translating it yields CASSYWVGWGKNMQYF.

This clonotype appeared a few times. The rearrangement links TRBV24-1 to TRBJ2-1; 9 bases line up with TRBD2. From germline, CDR1 is KGHDR and CDR2 SFDVKD. The CDR3 is 13 residues long. V trimming: 7 bases; J trimming: 9 bases; junction bases outside the gene matches: 6. CDR3 protein: CATRASGTVEQFF. CDR3 in DNA: TGTGCCACCAGGGCTAGCGGGACGGTTGAGCAGTTCTTC.

The chain has TRBV6-1 and TRBJ2-7, with a possible D match to TRBD1 (7 bases). Trimming removed 6 bases from V and 3 bases from J, with 12 bases in between. Germline loops: CDR1 MNHNS, CDR2 SASEGT. The CDR3 has 13 amino acids. The DNA for the CDR3 is TGTGCCAGCAGCGCGGGACAGTTCTACGAGCAGTACTTC. This gives the protein CASSAGQFYEQYF.

V and J are TRBV18 and TRBJ2-3; 9 bases are a match to TRBD1. This CDR3 comprises 17 residues. V lost 3 bases to trimming and J lost 1 base; unmatched junction nucleotides: 8. From germline, CDR1 is KGHSH and CDR2 LQKENI. DNA of the CDR3: TGTGCCAGCTCACCGACCACAGGGGGCGCTGGCACAGATACGCAGTATTTT. This codes for CASSPTTGGAGTDTQYF.

This clonotype has a handful of counts. The chain joins TRBV19 to TRBJ2-3; the match to TRBD2 covers 7 bases. Losses at the gene ends were 3 bases for V and 5 bases for J; bases not matched to a gene: 2. Germline V gene sequence: CDR1 LNHDA, CDR2 SQIVND (reference sequence). The CDR3 sequence is 13 residues long. CDR3 sequence (DNA): TGTGCCAGTAGTATCGGGGGGAGAGATACGCAGTATTTT. It codes for CASSIGGRDTQYF.

This clonotype showed up just a few times. The chain carries TRBV6-5 and TRBJ2-1; tentative D call: TRBD1 (5 bases). This CDR3 comprises 14 residues. In germline, CDR1 is MNHEY, CDR2 SVGAGI. V was clipped by 2 bases and J by 6 bases, with 11 bases between them. The chain's CDR3 is CASSYRGRRNEQFF. Here the CDR3 DNA reads TGTGCCAGCAGTTACAGGGGTAGACGCAATGAGCAGTTCTTC.

The chain uses TRBV5-4 and TRBJ1-2; D gene unclear. This CDR3 comprises 13 residues. Germline V gene data show CDR1 as SGHNT and CDR2 as YYREEE (reference sequence). Trimming stripped 2 bases from V and 8 bases from J, with 13 bases between. CDR3 sequence reads: CASSLAQTLGYTF. CDR3 DNA sequence: TGTGCCAGCAGCTTAGCGCAGACATTAGGCTACACCTTC.

The genes are TRBV6-1 and TRBJ2-1; maybe TRBD2 (5 bases). Germline V gene data show CDR1 as MNHNS and CDR2 as SASEGT. V shed 5 bases and J shed 1 base, with 12 bases lying between them. This CDR3 comprises 15 residues. Here the CDR3 DNA reads TGTGCCAGCAGTCCTATAGGGAGATCCTACAATGAGCAGTTCTTC. Encoded protein: CASSPIGRSYNEQFF.

This clonotype was recorded many times. J is TRBJ2-3 and V is TRBV12-3 or TRBV12-4; D is possibly TRBD1 or TRBD2 (6 bases each). The CDR3 has 16 residues. V lost 6 bases, J lost 1 base, and 17 bases lay in between. CDR3 sequence reads: CASSPRGEIGTDTQYF. DNA for the CDR3: TGTGCCAGCAGCCCGAGGGGGGAAATAGGCACAGATACGCAGTATTTT.

The V call is TRBV3-1, the J call TRBJ2-1; D gene ambiguous. The V end was cut by 6 bases, the J end by 4 bases, with 13 bases between. In germline, CDR1 is LGHDT, CDR2 YNNKEL (reference sequence). The CDR3 runs to 14 residues. The chain's CDR3 is CASRAFMGYNEQFF. CDR3 nucleotide sequence: TGTGCCAGCAGGGCCTTTATGGGGTACAATGAGCAGTTCTTC.

This clonotype was observed a few times. The rearrangement links TRBV28 to TRBJ1-1, with TRBD1 matching 7 bases. Per germline, CDR1 MDHEN and CDR2 SYDVKM. J lost 9 bases, V lost 2 bases, and 9 bases had no gene match. This CDR3 region has 14 residues. CDR3 amino acids: CASSLPTGFKQAFF. The CDR3 DNA reads TGTGCCAGCAGTTTACCGACAGGGTTTAAACAAGCTTTCTTT.

The chain combines TRBV12-3 or TRBV12-4 with TRBJ2-3, with D perhaps given as TRBD1 or TRBD2 (5 bases each). Trimming pared 6 bases from V and 0 bases from J, leaving 13 bases between. The CDR3 extends over 15 amino acids. The chain's CDR3 is CASRGRRQSTDTQYF. In nucleotides, the CDR3 is TGTGCCAGCAGGGGACGGCGCCAAAGCACAGATACGCAGTATTTT.